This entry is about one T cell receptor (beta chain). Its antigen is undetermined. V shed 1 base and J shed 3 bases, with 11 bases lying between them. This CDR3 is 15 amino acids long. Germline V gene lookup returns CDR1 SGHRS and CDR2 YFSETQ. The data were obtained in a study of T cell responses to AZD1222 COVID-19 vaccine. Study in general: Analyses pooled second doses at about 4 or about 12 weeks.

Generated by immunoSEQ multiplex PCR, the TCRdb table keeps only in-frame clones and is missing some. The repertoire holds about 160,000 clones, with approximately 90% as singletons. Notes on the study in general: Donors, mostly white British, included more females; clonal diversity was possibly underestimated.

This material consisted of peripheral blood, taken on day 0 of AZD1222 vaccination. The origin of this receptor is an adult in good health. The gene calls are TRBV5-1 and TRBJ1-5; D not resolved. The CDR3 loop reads CASSLSYGPNQPQHF. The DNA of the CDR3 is TGCGCCAGCAGCTTGTCCTACGGCCCCAATCAGCCCCAGCATTTT.